The 2 T cell receptor beta chains listed next were all sequenced from one sample in a study of T cells in Graves' hyperthyroidism and ophthalmopathy. RNA transcripts gave rise to amplified TCR beta CDR3 regions. Researchers ran a first-round RT-PCR on the TCR CDR3 using the HTBI primer set. Each CDR3 protein is one row after TCRdb ran MiXCR on the multiplex PCR reads. Of a few hundred thousand distinct CDR3 sequences in the sample, approximately 15% are singletons; the top ten hold 2.5% to 4%. Sequenced: blood. Source of these receptors: a woman aged 40 to 55 with Graves' ophthalmopathy.

This clonotype appeared many times. This rearrangement joins TRBV30 to TRBJ1-5; 7 bases match TRBD1. Germline loops: CDR1 GTSNPN, CDR2 SVGIG (reference sequence). V was clipped by 0 bases and J by 4 bases; unmatched bases: 3. The CDR3 is 14 residues long. CDR3: CAWSVGTANQPQHF. In DNA form, the CDR3 reads TGTGCCTGGAGTGTCGGGACAGCGAATCAGCCCCAGCATTTT. Full variable domain (remainder filled in from reference TRBV30 and TRBJ1-5): SQTIHQWPATLVQPVGSPLSLECTVEGTSNPNLYWYRQAAGRGLQLLFYSVGIGQISSEVPQNLSASRPQDRQFILSSKKLLLSDSGFYLCAWSVGTANQPQHFGDGTRLSIL.

The chain joins TRBV20-1 to TRBJ2-7, with TRBD1 matching 11 bases. CDR3 length: 13 amino acids. Germline V gene sequence: CDR1 DFQATT, CDR2 SNEGSKA (reference sequence). V lost 6 bases, J lost 4 bases, and 5 bases stayed unmatched. The CDR3 region is CSAPGQGGYEQYF. The DNA for the CDR3 is TGCAGTGCGCCGGGACAGGGGGGGTACGAGCAGTACTTC.